A selection of T cell receptor beta chains follows, all from one sample in a study of shared clonotypes between healthy human individuals. Assay used: immunoSEQ multiplex PCR; TCRdb lists only in-frame clones, some missing. Found here are about 1,800,000 clones, approximately 94% of them singletons; the top ten hold 1% to 1.5%. The sequenced material came from naive CD8+ T cells sorted from blood. The receptors stem from a man aged 18 to 29 in good health. CDR3s include the opening cysteine and the closing phenylalanine or tryptophan. D genes are given only for firm matches. The listing skips clone size in some rows; elsewhere it reads once, few, many or a size class.

TGTGCCAGTACAAACGGGGGGTTCTACGAGCAGTACTTC CASTNGGFYEQYF TRBV19 13 TRBJ2-7 - TRBD2
TGTGCCAGCAGTTTATCCAGGGCTGAGCAGTTCTTC CASSLSRAEQFF TRBV28 12 TRBJ2-1 - -
TGTGCCAGCAGTTCTCAGGGTGGATCACCCCTCCACTTT CASSSQGGSPLHF TRBV27 13 TRBJ1-6 few -
TGTGCCAGCTCACCGATAGCGGGGCAAAATCAGCCCCAGCATTTT CASSPIAGQNQPQHF TRBV18 15 TRBJ1-5 - -
TGTGCCAGCAGCTTGGGTTGGGCCGAGAGCTATGGCTACACCTTC CASSLGWAESYGYTF TRBV5-8 15 TRBJ1-2 - -
TGTGCCTGGACAGAGTTATTATCTGGGGCCAACGTCCTGACTTTC CAWTELLSGANVLTF TRBV30 15 TRBJ2-6 - -
TGTGCCAGCAGTGAACTGGGCAGGGTGGCTGAAGCTTTCTTT CASSELGRVAEAFF TRBV6-1 14 TRBJ1-1 - -
TGTGCCAGCAGTCCGTCGGGAGGGAACACTGAAGCTTTCTTT CASSPSGGNTEAFF TRBV27 14 TRBJ1-1 once -
TGTGCCAGCAGCGTGGCAGGGGGCTTCTACGAGCAGTACTTC CASSVAGGFYEQYF TRBV9 14 TRBJ2-7 - TRBD1
TGTGCCAGCAGTCACGGAACCGGGACAGACTACAATGAGCAGTTCTTC CASSHGTGTDYNEQFF TRBV7-9 16 TRBJ2-1 - TRBD1
TGTGCCAGCAGTTTCGTCAGACTAGCGCCTCAAGAGACCCAGTACTTC CASSFVRLAPQETQYF TRBV28 16 TRBJ2-5 - TRBD2
TGTGCCAGCAGCGTAGACCGGGACGGCTACGAGCAGTACTTC CASSVDRDGYEQYF TRBV9 14 TRBJ2-7 - -
TGTGCCAGCAGCTTAGTGCTGGAATACGAGCAGTACTTC CASSLVLEYEQYF TRBV7-8 13 TRBJ2-7 - -
TGTGCCAGCAGCTCAGACGGAGAGACCCAGTACTTC CASSSDGETQYF TRBV9 12 TRBJ2-5 - -
TGTGCCAGCAGCTTAGTGGCAAACTATGAAAAACTGTTTTTT CASSLVANYEKLFF TRBV7-8 14 TRBJ1-4 - -
TGTGCCAGCAGCTTGTGGCAGGGGGACTCCTACGAGCAGTACTTC CASSLWQGDSYEQYF TRBV5-5 15 TRBJ2-7 - TRBD1
TGTGCCAGCAGTCCCTCAGGGGGCGCGGAGACCCAGTACTTC CASSPSGGAETQYF TRBV6-6 14 TRBJ2-5 - TRBD1
TGTGCCAGCAGGGGGACGGTTAGCACAGATACGCAGTATTTT CASRGTVSTDTQYF TRBV2 14 TRBJ2-3 - -
TGTGCCAGCAGTCAGGGACAGGGGTCCTACGAGCAGTACTTC CASSQGQGSYEQYF TRBV27 14 TRBJ2-7 - TRBD1
TGTGCCAGCAGCTTCAGGGGTAAGACAGATACGCAGTATTTT CASSFRGKTDTQYF TRBV5-8 14 TRBJ2-3 - -
TGTGCCAGCAGGCCGGGACCGAGGAGCTCCTACGAGCAGTACTTC CASRPGPRSSYEQYF TRBV28 15 TRBJ2-7 - -
TGTGCCAGCAGCTATTGGACTAGCGGTACCACAGATACGCAGTATTTT CASSYWTSGTTDTQYF TRBV2 16 TRBJ2-3 - TRBD2